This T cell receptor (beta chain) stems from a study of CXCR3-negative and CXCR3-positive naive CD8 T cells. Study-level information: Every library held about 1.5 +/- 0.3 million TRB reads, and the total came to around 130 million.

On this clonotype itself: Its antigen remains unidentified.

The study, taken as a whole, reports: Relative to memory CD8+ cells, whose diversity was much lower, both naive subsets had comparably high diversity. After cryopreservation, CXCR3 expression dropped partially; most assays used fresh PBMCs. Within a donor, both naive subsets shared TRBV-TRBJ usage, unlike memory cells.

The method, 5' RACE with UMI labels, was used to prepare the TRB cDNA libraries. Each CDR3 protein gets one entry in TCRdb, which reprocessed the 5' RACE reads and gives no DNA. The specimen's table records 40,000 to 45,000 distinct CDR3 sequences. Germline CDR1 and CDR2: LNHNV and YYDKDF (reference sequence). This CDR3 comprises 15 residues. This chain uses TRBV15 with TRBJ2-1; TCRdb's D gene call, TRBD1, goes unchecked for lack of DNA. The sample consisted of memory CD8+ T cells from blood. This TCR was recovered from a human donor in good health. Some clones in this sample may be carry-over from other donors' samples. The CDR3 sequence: CATSGTGETYNEQFF.